This passage covers 12 T cell receptor beta chains from one sample sequenced in a study of T cells after yellow fever vaccination. Using its own MiXCR run on the 5' RACE reads, TCRdb lists one record per CDR3 protein. Of fewer than 350,000 distinct CDR3 sequences in the sample, roughly 4% are singletons; the top ten hold 23%. The input for sequencing was PBMCs, taken on the day of the yellow fever booster vaccination. These receptors originate from a man aged 18 to 29 who received the YFV17D yellow fever vaccine.

This clonotype has ten or more counts. The V and J genes are TRBV7-2 and TRBJ2-7; 7 nucleotides agree with TRBD1. CDR3 length: 14 amino acids. CDR1 SGHTA and CDR2 FQGNSA come from the germline V gene. Germline trimming cut 3 bases from V and 3 bases from J; bases unmatched to any gene: 5. This CDR3 reads CASSFLGTDYEQYF. The CDR3 coding sequence is TGTGCCAGCAGCTTCCTCGGGACAGACTACGAGCAGTACTTC.

This clonotype appeared many times. The chain couples TRBV7-9 to TRBJ2-1; D is unclear. Germline V lookup: CDR1 SEHNR, CDR2 FQNEAQ (reference sequence). Trimming removed 3 bases at V and 0 bases at J, with 9 bases between. CDR3 length equals 15 residues. CDR3 sequence (DNA): TGTGCCAGCAGCTTTGGTTTATCCTCCTACAATGAGCAGTTCTTC. Its protein is CASSFGLSSYNEQFF.

Details on this clonotype: One base away lies a much larger clone, so this may be a sequencing read error. The CDR3 region is CSAAPGLAHYNVQFF. The CDR3 region has the DNA TGCAGTGCTGCCCCGGGACTAGCGCATTACAATGTGCAGTTCTTC. This chain connects TRBV20-1 to TRBJ2-1, with 10 bases matching TRBD2. Germline CDR1 and CDR2: DFQATT and SNEGSKA (reference sequence). The CDR3 has 15 amino acids.

In its sample, this clonotype was seen many times. V and J are TRBV7-2 and TRBJ2-7; D gene ambiguous. The V end was cut by 1 base, the J end by 0 bases, with 7 bases between. Germline CDR1 SGHTA, CDR2 FQGNSA. The length of the CDR3 is 14 residues. CDR3 loop: CASSLVLASYEQYF. The CDR3 DNA is TGTGCCAGCAGCTTAGTTCTGGCCTCCTACGAGCAGTACTTC.

The chain has TRBV12-3 or TRBV12-4 and TRBJ1-5; D not resolved. Trimming pared 2 bases from V and 0 bases from J, leaving 8 bases between. The CDR3 is 15 amino acids. CDR3 in amino acids: CASSLTANSNQPQHF. DNA of the CDR3: TGTGCCAGCAGTTTAACAGCTAATAGCAATCAGCCCCAGCATTTT.

This chain connects TRBV24-1 to TRBJ2-3; D uncertain. CDR3 size: 15 residues. V dropped 7 bases and J dropped 2 bases, with 15 bases sitting between them. Per the germline V gene, CDR1 is KGHDR and CDR2 is SFDVKD. The CDR3: CATSPGRIFTDTQYF. The CDR3 region has the DNA TGTGCCACCAGCCCTGGACGGATTTTCACAGATACGCAGTATTTT.

In this sample, this clonotype turned up many times. The chain recombines TRBV7-9 with TRBJ2-7; the match to TRBD2 covers 8 bases. This CDR3 region has 14 residues. V trimming: 4 bases; J trimming: 3 bases; junction bases outside the gene matches: 5. The germline V gene encodes CDR1 SEHNR and CDR2 FQNEAQ (reference sequence). The CDR3 DNA reads as TGTGCCAGCAGCTCCTCCGGGACTAGCTACGAGCAGTACGTC. Translated: CASSSSGTSYEQYV.

There are a few counts of this clonotype. This chain links TRBV11-2 with TRBJ2-2; D is unclear. Trimming left V 4 bases short and J 6 bases short, with 12 bases between. This CDR3 is 14 amino acids long. Germline assignment: CDR1 SGHAT and CDR2 FQNNGV. For the CDR3, the DNA is TGTGCCAGCAGCTGGATAGCCGTCGCCGGGGAGCTGTTTTTT. Amino acids: CASSWIAVAGELFF.

Many counts were recorded for this clonotype. This chain links TRBV9 with TRBJ2-5, with 9 bases lining up with TRBD2. The CDR3 spans 15 residues. Germline CDR1 is SGDLS and CDR2 is YYNGEE. V lost 3 bases, J lost 5 bases, and 8 bases stayed unmatched. The CDR3 loop is CASSAGLAGDETQYF. CDR3 in DNA: TGTGCCAGCAGCGCGGGTTTAGCGGGGGATGAGACCCAGTACTTC.

The sample holds many counts of this clonotype. This CDR3 reads CASSWDVYNEQFF. As DNA, the CDR3 is TGTGCCAGCAGCTGGGACGTGTACAATGAGCAGTTCTTC. The chain couples TRBV7-8 to TRBJ2-1; D possibly matches TRBD1 or TRBD2 (5 bases each). Per germline, CDR1 SGHVS and CDR2 FQNEAQ. Trimming stripped 4 bases from V and 4 bases from J, with 8 bases between. CDR3 length: 13 amino acids. Supplemented by reference TRBV7-8 and TRBJ2-1, the full variable domain reads GAGVSQSPRYKVAKRGQDVALRCDPISGHVSLFWYQQALGQGPEFLTYFQNEAQLDKSGLPSDRFFAERPEGSVSTLKIQRTQQEDSAVYLCASSWDVYNEQFFGPGTRLTVL.

The chain has TRBV5-1 and TRBJ2-3; D is undetermined. CDR3 length: 15 residues. Trimming shortened V by 2 bases and J by 1 base, and 11 bases separated the two germline ends. CDR1 and CDR2 from the germline V gene are SGHRS and YFSETQ. The CDR3 spells CASSFSPPGTDTQYF. CDR3 DNA: TGCGCCAGCAGCTTCTCTCCCCCAGGCACAGATACGCAGTATTTT.

The rearrangement joins TRBV6-2 or TRBV6-3 to TRBJ2-7, with 9 nucleotides matching TRBD2. CDR3 length: 14 residues. V gave up 10 bases and J gave up 2 bases; unmatched junction bases: 9. In germline, CDR1 is MNHEY, CDR2 SVGEGT. Here the CDR3 DNA reads TGTGCCACGAGGATAGCGGGGGTCACCTACGAGCAGTACTTC. It yields the protein CATRIAGVTYEQYF.